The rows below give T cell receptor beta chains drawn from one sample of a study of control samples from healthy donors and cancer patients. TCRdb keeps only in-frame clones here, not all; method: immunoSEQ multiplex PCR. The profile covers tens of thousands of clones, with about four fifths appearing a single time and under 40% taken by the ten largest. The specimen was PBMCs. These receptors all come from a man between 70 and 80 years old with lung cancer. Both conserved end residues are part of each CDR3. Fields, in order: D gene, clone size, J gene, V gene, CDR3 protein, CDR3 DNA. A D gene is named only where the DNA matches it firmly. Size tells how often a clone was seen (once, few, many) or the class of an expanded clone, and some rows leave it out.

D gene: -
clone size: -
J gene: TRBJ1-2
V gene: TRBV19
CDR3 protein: CASRRTENYGYTF
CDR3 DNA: TGTGCCAGTAGGCGGACCGAGAACTATGGCTACACCTTC

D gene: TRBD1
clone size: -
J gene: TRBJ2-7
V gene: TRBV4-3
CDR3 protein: CASSRETGGDEQYF
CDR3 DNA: TGCGCCAGCAGCCGAGAGACAGGGGGCGACGAGCAGTACTTC

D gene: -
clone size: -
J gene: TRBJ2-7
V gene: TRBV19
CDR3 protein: CASSKGGPGSREQYF
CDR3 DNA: TGTGCCAGTAGTAAAGGGGGACCCGGGAGCAGAGAGCAGTACTTC

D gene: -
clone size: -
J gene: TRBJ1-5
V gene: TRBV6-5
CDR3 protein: CASSGREGNQPQHF
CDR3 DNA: TGTGCCAGCTCTGGGAGGGAGGGCAATCAGCCCCAGCATTTT

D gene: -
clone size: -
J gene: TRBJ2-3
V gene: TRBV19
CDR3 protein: CASSTSTDTQYF
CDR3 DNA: TGTGCCAGTAGTACTAGCACAGATACGCAGTATTTT

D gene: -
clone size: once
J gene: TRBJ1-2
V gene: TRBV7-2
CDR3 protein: CASSLGGVSGYTF
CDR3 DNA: TGTGCCAGCAGCTTAGGAGGGGTGTCAGGCTACACCTTC

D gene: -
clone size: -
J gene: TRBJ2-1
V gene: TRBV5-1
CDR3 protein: CASSFEGFPGNEQFF
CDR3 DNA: TGCGCCAGCAGCTTCGAGGGCTTCCCTGGGAATGAGCAGTTCTTC

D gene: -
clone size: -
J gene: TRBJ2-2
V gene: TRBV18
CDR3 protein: CASSFDPSGELFF
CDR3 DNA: TGTGCCAGCTCTTTCGACCCGTCCGGGGAGCTGTTTTTT

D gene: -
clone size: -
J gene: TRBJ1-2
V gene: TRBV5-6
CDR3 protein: CASSVGTLNYGYTF
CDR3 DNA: TGTGCCAGCAGCGTCGGGACCCTTAACTATGGCTACACCTTC

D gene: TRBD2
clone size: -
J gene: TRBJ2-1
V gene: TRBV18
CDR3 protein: CASSPWEGYNEQFF
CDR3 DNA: TGTGCCAGCTCACCATGGGAGGGATACAATGAGCAGTTCTTC

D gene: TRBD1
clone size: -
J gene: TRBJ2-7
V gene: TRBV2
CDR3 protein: CASSAGGISYEQYF
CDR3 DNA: TGTGCCAGCAGTGCAGGGGGAATAAGCTACGAGCAGTACTTC

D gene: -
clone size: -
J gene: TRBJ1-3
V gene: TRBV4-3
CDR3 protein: CASSQDLITPGLTGPGDTIYF
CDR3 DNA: TGCGCCAGCAGCCAAGACTTAATTACTCCAGGATTGACGGGCCCCGGAGACACCATATATTTT

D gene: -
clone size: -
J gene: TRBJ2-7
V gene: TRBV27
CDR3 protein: CASSSVPSYEQYF
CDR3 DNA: TGTGCCAGCAGCAGCGTGCCCTCCTACGAGCAGTACTTC

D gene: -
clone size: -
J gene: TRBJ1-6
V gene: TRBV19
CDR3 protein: CASMVGTNNSPLHF
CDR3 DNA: TGTGCCAGTATGGTCGGGACAAATAATTCACCCCTCCACTTT

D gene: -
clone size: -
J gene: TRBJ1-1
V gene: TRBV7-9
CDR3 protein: CASSSLTEAFF
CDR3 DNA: TGTGCCAGCAGCTCGCTCACTGAAGCTTTCTTT

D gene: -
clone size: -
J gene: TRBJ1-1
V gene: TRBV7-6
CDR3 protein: CASSLEGSDTEAFF
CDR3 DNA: TGTGCCAGCAGCTTAGAGGGGTCGGACACTGAAGCTTTCTTT

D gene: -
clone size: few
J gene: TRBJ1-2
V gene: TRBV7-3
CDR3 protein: CASSLTGGPNYGYTF
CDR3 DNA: TGTGCCAGCAGCTTAACGGGGGGGCCTAACTATGGCTACACCTTC

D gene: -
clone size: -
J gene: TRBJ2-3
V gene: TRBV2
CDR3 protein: CASSEDSHTDTQYF
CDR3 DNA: TGTGCCAGCAGTGAGGACTCCCACACAGATACGCAGTATTTT

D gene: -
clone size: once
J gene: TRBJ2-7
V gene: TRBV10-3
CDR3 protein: CAISPLGTYEQYF
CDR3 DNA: TGTGCCATCAGCCCACTAGGGACCTACGAGCAGTACTTC

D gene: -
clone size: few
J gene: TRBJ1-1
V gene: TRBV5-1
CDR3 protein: CASSLSLDSTEAFF
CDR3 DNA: TGCGCCAGCAGCTTGTCCCTGGACAGCACTGAAGCTTTCTTT

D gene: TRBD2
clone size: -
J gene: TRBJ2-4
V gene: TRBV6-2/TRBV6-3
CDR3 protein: CASSPGTSGGQNIQYF
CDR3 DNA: TGTGCCAGCAGCCCCGGGACTAGCGGGGGCCAAAACATTCAGTACTTC

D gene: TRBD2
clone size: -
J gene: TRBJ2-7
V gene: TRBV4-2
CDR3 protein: CASSQEAGGPREQYF
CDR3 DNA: TGTGCCAGCAGCCAAGAAGCGGGGGGGCCTAGGGAGCAGTACTTC

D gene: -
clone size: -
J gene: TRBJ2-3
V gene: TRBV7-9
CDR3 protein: CASSRPGEAQDTQYF
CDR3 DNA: TGTGCCAGCAGTCGTCCAGGGGAGGCCCAAGATACGCAGTATTTT

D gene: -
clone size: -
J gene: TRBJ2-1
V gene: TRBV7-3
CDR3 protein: CASSLTIGFGINEQFF
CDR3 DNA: TGTGCCAGCAGCTTAACAATCGGGTTTGGTATCAATGAGCAGTTCTTC

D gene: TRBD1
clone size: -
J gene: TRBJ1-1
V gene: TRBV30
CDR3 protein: CAWSVRPTGARNTEAFF
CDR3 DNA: TGTGCCTGGAGTGTACGCCCTACAGGGGCTCGGAACACTGAAGCTTTCTTT

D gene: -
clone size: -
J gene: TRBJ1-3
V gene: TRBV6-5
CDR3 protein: CASSYAVSGNTIYF
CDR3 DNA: TGTGCCAGCAGTTACGCAGTCTCTGGAAACACCATATATTTT

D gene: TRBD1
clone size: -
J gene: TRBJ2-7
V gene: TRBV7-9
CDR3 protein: CASSEYGRTGLSYEQYF
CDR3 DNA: TGTGCCAGCAGCGAATACGGTAGGACAGGGCTCTCCTACGAGCAGTACTTC

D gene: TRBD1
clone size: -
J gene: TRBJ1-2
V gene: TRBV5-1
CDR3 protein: CASSLTGTGGGYTF
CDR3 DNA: TGCGCCAGCAGCTTGACCGGGACAGGGGGAGGCTACACCTTC

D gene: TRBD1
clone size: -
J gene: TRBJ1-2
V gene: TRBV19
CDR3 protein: CASSDQGQGNYGYTF
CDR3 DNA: TGTGCCAGTAGCGATCAGGGACAGGGTAACTATGGCTACACCTTC

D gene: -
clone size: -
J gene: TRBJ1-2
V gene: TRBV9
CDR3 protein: CASSVATFAPDAYGYTF
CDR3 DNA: TGTGCCAGCAGCGTAGCCACCTTTGCCCCCGACGCCTATGGCTACACCTTC

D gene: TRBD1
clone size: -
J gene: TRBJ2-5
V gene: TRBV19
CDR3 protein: CASSADRVEYF
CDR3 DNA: TGTGCCAGTAGTGCCGACAGGGTGGAGTACTTC

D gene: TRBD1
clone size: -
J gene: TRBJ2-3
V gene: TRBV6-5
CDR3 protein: CASRRTGLTDTQYF
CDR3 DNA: TGTGCCAGCAGGAGGACAGGGCTGACAGATACGCAGTATTTT

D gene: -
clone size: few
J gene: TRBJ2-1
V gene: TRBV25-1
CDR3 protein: CASSEPGGRNEQFF
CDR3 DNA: TGTGCCAGCAGTGAGCCAGGGGGGCGGAATGAGCAGTTCTTC

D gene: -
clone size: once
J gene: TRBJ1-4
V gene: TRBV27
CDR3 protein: CASSKWGGVGEKLFF
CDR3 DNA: TGTGCCAGCAGTAAATGGGGGGGCGTAGGAGAAAAACTGTTTTTT

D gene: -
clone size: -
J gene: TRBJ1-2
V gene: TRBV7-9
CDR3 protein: CASSPFVVVDYGYTF
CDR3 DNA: TGTGCCAGCAGCCCCTTCGTCGTCGTGGACTATGGCTACACCTTC

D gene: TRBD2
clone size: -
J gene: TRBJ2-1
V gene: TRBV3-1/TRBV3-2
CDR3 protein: CASSQDDGGAYNEQFF
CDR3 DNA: TGTGCCAGCAGCCAAGATGACGGGGGGGCCTACAATGAGCAGTTCTTC

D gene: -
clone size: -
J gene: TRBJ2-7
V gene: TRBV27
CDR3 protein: CASSPRASYEQYF
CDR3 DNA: TGTGCCAGCAGTCCTAGGGCCTCCTACGAGCAGTACTTC

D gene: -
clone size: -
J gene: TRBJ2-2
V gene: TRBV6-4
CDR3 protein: CASSDLGGHGELFF
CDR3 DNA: TGTGCCAGCAGTGACTTGGGGGGACACGGGGAGCTGTTTTTT

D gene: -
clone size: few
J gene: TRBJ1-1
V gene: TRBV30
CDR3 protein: CAWSVWRGSEAFF
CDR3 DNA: TGTGCCTGGAGTGTTTGGCGAGGTTCTGAAGCTTTCTTT

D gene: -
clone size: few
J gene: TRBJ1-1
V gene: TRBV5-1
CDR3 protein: CASSPEWGVETEAFF
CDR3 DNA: TGCGCCAGCAGCCCGGAGTGGGGAGTAGAGACTGAAGCTTTCTTT

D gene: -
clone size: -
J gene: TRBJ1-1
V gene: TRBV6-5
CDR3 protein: CASSRTVNTEAFF
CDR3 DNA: TGTGCCAGCAGCAGAACAGTTAACACTGAAGCTTTCTTT

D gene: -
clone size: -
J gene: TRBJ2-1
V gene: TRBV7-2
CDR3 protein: CASSLSEGHYNEQFF
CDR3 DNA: TGTGCCAGCAGCTTATCTGAGGGCCACTACAATGAGCAGTTCTTC

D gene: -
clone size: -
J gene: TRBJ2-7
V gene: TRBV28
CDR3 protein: CASSLGSLAQGHEQYF
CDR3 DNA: TGTGCCAGCAGTTTAGGTTCCCTCGCCCAGGGCCACGAGCAGTACTTC

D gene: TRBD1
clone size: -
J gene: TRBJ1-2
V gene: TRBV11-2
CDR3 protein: CASSAGQGARNYGYTF
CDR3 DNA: TGTGCCAGCAGCGCGGGACAGGGGGCGCGGAACTATGGCTACACCTTC

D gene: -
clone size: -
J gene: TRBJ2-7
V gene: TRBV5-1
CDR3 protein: CASSSFPGYYEQYF
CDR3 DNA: TGCGCCAGCAGCTCCTTCCCGGGATACTACGAGCAGTACTTC